Each of the 10 T cell receptor beta chains below was sequenced from the same sample in a study of blood T cell repertoires in COVID-19 (TCRdb year 2020). The library came from the immunoSEQ multiplex PCR assay. Imported from immuneACCESS, the table was reduced by TCRdb to in-frame sequences with V and J called. These copies leave out some clones; in studies compared against another copy, an unresolved V gene accounts for under half, and the cause of the remainder is not known. Counted in this sample were 250,000 or so clones; about 83% of them appeared once. The ten top clones hold 10% to 15% of the sample. The material sequenced was peripheral blood. The receptors stem from an elderly man with acute or convalescent COVID-19.

This clone was counted only a few times. The J gene is TRBJ1-4, the V gene TRBV6-5; D unclear. V gave up 2 bases and J gave up 13 bases, with 14 bases separating them. Germline V gene sequence: CDR1 MNHEY, CDR2 SVGAGI. There are 13 residues in the CDR3. CDR3 sequence reads: CASSYADGDRLFF. The DNA of the CDR3 is TGTGCCAGCAGTTACGCCGACGGGGATCGACTGTTTTTT.

The rearrangement uses TRBV6-5 and TRBJ1-4, with TRBD1 matching 8 bases. J lost 7 bases, V lost 10 bases, and 8 bases had no gene match. The CDR3 spans 13 residues. Germline loops: CDR1 MNHEY, CDR2 SVGAGI. The CDR3 loop reads CATRLQGAEKLFF. For the CDR3, the DNA is TGTGCCACAAGGCTTCAGGGGGCTGAAAAACTGTTTTTT.

The chain links TRBV6-5 to TRBJ2-7, with 7 bases identical to TRBD1. V lost 6 bases and J lost 2; bases outside the gene matches: 7. Germline V gene data show CDR1 as MNHEY and CDR2 as SVGAGI. There are 14 residues in the CDR3. The CDR3 nucleotides read TGTGCCAGCAGAGAGGACAGGCGGCCCTACGAGCAGTACTTC. This translates into CASREDRRPYEQYF.

The J gene is TRBJ1-2, the V gene TRBV14, with D unclear. V was trimmed by 3 bases and J by 0 bases, leaving 5 bases between them. Per germline, CDR1 SGHDN and CDR2 FVKESK. This CDR3 comprises 13 residues. The CDR3 nucleotides are TGTGCCAGCAGCCACGGGACTAACTATGGCTACACCTTC. Encoded protein: CASSHGTNYGYTF.

V gene TRBV15 combines with J gene TRBJ1-4, with 7 bases fitting TRBD1. The ends lost 1 base at V and 7 bases at J; junction bases unmatched: 15. The CDR3 has 18 amino acids. CDR1 and CDR2 from the germline V gene are LNHNV and YYDKDF (reference sequence). CDR3 residues: CATSRARRRTGAFEKLFF. Written as DNA, the CDR3 is TGTGCCACCAGCAGAGCCCGGCGGCGGACAGGCGCTTTTGAAAAACTGTTTTTT.

This rearrangement joins TRBV5-4 to TRBJ1-4, with TRBD1 matching 7 bases. V dropped 4 bases and J dropped 3; count of bases not matched to a gene: 6. The CDR3 spans 15 residues. Germline V gives CDR1 SGHNT, CDR2 YYREEE (reference sequence). In nucleotides, the CDR3 is TGTGCCAGCAGCGCACAGGGGACAGCTAATGAAAAACTGTTTTTT. Protein: CASSAQGTANEKLFF.

The chain has TRBV5-1 and TRBJ1-4, with TRBD1 matching 9 bases. V shed 4 bases, J shed 3 bases, and the junction held 10 bases outside the gene matches. The CDR3 extends over 17 amino acids. Germline CDR1 is SGHRS and CDR2 is YFSETQ. CDR3 amino acids: CASSPLDRGTANEKLFF. The CDR3 DNA reads as TGCGCCAGCAGCCCCCTCGACAGGGGGACAGCTAATGAAAAACTGTTTTTT.

The chain has TRBV19 and TRBJ2-7, with D perhaps TRBD1 (6 bases). CDR1 and CDR2 (germline): LNHDA, SQIVND (reference sequence). Deletions cut 3 bases from V and 0 bases from J, with 15 bases between. The CDR3 is 16 residues long. CDR3 protein: CASSIRLGQHSYEQYF. In DNA form, the CDR3 reads TGTGCCAGTAGTATTAGGTTAGGACAGCACTCCTACGAGCAGTACTTC.

V gene TRBV7-3 combines with J gene TRBJ1-1, with 8 positions matching TRBD1. From germline, CDR1 is SGHTA and CDR2 FQGTGA. J gave up 1 base and V 4 bases, and 2 bases lay outside the gene matches. CDR3 length equals 14 residues. The CDR3 is CASSSGTGNTEAFF. CDR3 DNA sequence: TGTGCCAGCAGCTCCGGGACAGGGAACACTGAAGCTTTCTTT.

This chain uses TRBV28 with TRBJ1-1; D gene unclear. V lost 8 bases, J lost 3 bases, and 13 bases lay in between. CDR3 length: 13 residues. Germline lookup yields CDR1 MDHEN and CDR2 SYDVKM. This chain's CDR3 is CASSMHRDTEAFF. The CDR3 nucleotides are TGTGCCAGCTCTATGCACCGGGACACTGAAGCTTTCTTT.